This T cell receptor beta chain appears in the sequencing data of a study of blood T cell repertoires in COVID-19. Study information: Collection of acute and convalescent COVID-19 samples took place in the United States, Italy and Spain. T cells, B-cell-depleted T cells, or PBMCs supplied cDNA or gDNA.

There are 14 residues in the CDR3. Germline CDR1 MDHEN, CDR2 SYDVKM. Losses at the gene ends were 2 bases for V and 8 bases for J; bases not matched to a gene: 6. Enrollment of patients from Seattle took place during active infection, with longitudinal follow-up. How the authors handled the data: Reference gene primer amplification in the assay estimated nucleated cell counts. TCRdb's copy holds only in-frame clones and misses some; the assay was immunoSEQ multiplex PCR. V and J calls and clone size are as listed in that table; D and trimming were resolved from the DNA. The repertoire has approximately 290,000 clones, about 85% of them found once; the top ten carry 0.87%.

Sequences were obtained from peripheral blood. This chain connects TRBV28 to TRBJ1-3; 7 bases agree with TRBD1. This receptor was obtained from a human donor with COVID-19, enrolled during active disease. The donor label of this sample is uncertain. DNA of the CDR3: TGTGCCAGCAGTTTAGCGACAGGGATGGACACCATATATTTT. This gives the protein CASSLATGMDTIYF.